The present T cell receptor (beta chain) was sequenced within a study of T cells after yellow fever vaccination. Background on the study: Investigators used CD3, CD45RA, CCR7 and CD95 to sort the EM, EMRA, CM and Tscm memory subsets. Study results and limitations: Among sorted memory subsets on day 0, almost all vaccine-responding clonotypes fell below detection. Weaker overall was a secondary response that nonetheless peaked faster, on day 5 versus 15.

The V gene's germline CDR1 is MGHRA and CDR2 YSYEKL. This CDR3 is 15 amino acids long. Trimming took off 2 bases at V and 4 bases at J, with 12 bases between the two ends. The TCR cDNA carried a universal primer site and UMIs from 5'RACE template switching. From the 5' RACE reads, TCRdb called clonotypes with MiXCR, one entry per CDR3 protein. The sample consists of 50,000 to 60,000 distinct CDR3 sequences, 5.7% of them appearing once. The V call is TRBV4-1, the J call TRBJ2-1; D uncertain. This TCR was recovered from a man in his late teens or twenties who received the YFV17D yellow fever vaccine. The material was PBMCs, either bulk or a sorted T-cell subset (CD4+, CD8+, memory, or dextramer-sorted; not recorded which), obtained on the day of the yellow fever booster vaccination. In nucleotides, the CDR3 is TGCGCCAGCAGCCAATCGCAGAATGGATACAATGAGCAGTTCTTC. Translation: CASSQSQNGYNEQFF.